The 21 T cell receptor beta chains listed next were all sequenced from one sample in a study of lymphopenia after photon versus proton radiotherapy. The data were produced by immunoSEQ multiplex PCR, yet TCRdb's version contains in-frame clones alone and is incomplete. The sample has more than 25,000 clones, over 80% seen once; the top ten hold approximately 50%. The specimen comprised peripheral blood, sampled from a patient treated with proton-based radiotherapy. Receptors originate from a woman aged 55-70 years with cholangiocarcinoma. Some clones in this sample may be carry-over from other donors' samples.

The CDR3 DNA is TGTGCCAGCAGCCACGGGAGTGGGACAGATACGCAGTATTTT. It codes for CASSHGSGTDTQYF. The V gene is TRBV14, the J gene TRBJ2-3; a weak D match, TRBD2 (6 bases). V was cut by 3 bases and J by 3 bases, with 10 bases left in between. Germline V gene lookup returns CDR1 SGHDN and CDR2 FVKESK. This CDR3 comprises 14 residues.

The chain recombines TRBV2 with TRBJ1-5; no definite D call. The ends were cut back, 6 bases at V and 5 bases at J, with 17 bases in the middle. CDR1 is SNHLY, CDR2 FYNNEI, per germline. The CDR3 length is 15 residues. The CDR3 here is CASRPIHSFDQPQHF. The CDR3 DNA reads TGTGCCAGCAGACCTATACACTCCTTTGATCAGCCCCAGCATTTT.

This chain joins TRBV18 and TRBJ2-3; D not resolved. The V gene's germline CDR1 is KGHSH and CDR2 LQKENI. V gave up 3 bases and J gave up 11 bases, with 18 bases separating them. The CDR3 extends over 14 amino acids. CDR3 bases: TGTGCCAGCTCACCTGGCCCGCAGGTCAGTGGGCAGTATTTT. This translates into CASSPGPQVSGQYF.

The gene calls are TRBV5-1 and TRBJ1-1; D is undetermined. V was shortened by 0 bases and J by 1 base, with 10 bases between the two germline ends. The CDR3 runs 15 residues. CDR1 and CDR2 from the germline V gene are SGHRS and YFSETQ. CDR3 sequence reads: CASSLGRVGNTEAFF. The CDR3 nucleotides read TGCGCCAGCAGCTTGGGGAGGGTGGGGAACACTGAAGCTTTCTTT.

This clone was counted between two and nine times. This chain's CDR3 is CASSWATAQETQYF. In DNA form, the CDR3 reads TGCGCCAGCAGCTGGGCGACAGCACAAGAGACCCAGTACTTC. The rearrangement uses TRBV5-1 and TRBJ2-5; D perhaps matches TRBD1 (5 bases). Germline V lookup: CDR1 SGHRS, CDR2 YFSETQ. The CDR3 spans 14 residues. Trimming cost V 3 bases and J 2 bases, with 11 bases left between them.

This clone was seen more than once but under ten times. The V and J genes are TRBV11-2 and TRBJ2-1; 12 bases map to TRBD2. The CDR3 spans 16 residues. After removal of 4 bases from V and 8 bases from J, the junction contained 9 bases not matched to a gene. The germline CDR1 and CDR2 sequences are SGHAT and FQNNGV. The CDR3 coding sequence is TGTGCCAGCAGCTCCCTGACTAGCGGGGGTTTGGATGAGCAGTTCTTC. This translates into CASSSLTSGGLDEQFF.

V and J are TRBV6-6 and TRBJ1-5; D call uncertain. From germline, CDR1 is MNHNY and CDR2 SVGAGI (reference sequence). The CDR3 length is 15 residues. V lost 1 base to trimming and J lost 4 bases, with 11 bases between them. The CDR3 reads CASSYLAGTNQPQHF. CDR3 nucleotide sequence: TGTGCCAGCAGTTACTTAGCGGGTACAAATCAGCCCCAGCATTTT.

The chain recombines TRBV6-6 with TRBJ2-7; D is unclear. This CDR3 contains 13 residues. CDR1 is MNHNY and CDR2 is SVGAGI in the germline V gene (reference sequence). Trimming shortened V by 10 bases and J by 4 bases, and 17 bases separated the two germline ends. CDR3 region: CATQEHLTYEQYF. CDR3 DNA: TGTGCCACCCAGGAACATTTGACTTACGAGCAGTACTTC.

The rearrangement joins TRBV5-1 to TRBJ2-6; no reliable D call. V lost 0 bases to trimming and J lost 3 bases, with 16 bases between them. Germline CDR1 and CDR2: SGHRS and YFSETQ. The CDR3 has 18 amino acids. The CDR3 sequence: CASSLATGHIYGANVLTF. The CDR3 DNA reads TGCGCCAGCAGCTTGGCTACGGGCCACATCTATGGGGCCAACGTCCTGACTTTC.

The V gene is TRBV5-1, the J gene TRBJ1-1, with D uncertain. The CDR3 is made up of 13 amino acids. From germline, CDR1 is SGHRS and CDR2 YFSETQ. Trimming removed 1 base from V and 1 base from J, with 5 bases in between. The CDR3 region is CASSLIGNTEAFF. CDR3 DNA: TGCGCCAGCAGCTTGATAGGGAACACTGAAGCTTTCTTT. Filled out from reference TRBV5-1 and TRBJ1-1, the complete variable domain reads KAGVTQTPRYLIKTRGQQVTLSCSPISGHRSVSWYQQTPGQGLQFLFEYFSETQRNKGNFPGRFSGRQFSNSRSEMNVSTLELGDSALYLCASSLIGNTEAFFGQGTRLTVV.

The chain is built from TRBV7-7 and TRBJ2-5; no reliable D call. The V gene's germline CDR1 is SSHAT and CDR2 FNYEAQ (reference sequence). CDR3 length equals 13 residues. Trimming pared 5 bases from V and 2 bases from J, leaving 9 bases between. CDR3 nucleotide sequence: TGTGCCAGCAGCAGCTACTGGCAAGAGACCCAGTACTTC. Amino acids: CASSSYWQETQYF.

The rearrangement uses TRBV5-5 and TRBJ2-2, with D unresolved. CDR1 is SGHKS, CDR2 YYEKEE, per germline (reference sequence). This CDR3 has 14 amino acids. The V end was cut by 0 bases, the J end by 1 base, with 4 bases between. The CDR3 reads CASSLVQNTGELFF. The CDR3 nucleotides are TGTGCCAGCAGCTTGGTGCAGAACACCGGGGAGCTGTTTTTT.

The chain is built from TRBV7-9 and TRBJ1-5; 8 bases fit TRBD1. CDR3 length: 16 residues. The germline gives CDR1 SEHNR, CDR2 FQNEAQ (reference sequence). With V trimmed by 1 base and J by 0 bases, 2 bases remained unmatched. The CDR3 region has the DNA TGTGCCAGCAGCTTAGGGACAGGGATTAGCAATCAGCCCCAGCATTTT. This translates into CASSLGTGISNQPQHF.

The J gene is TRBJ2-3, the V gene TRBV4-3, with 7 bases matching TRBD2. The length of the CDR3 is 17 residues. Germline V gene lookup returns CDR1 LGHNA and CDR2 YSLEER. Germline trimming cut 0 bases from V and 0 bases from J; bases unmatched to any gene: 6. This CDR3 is CASSQDWLAESTDTQYF. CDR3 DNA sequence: TGCGCCAGCAGCCAAGATTGGCTAGCGGAGAGCACAGATACGCAGTATTTT.

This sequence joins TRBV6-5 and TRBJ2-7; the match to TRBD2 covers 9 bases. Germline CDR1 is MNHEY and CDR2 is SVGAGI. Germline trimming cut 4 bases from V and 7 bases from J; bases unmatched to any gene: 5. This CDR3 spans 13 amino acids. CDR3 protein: CASSWLAGEEQYF. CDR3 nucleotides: TGTGCCAGCAGTTGGTTAGCGGGGGAGGAGCAGTACTTC.

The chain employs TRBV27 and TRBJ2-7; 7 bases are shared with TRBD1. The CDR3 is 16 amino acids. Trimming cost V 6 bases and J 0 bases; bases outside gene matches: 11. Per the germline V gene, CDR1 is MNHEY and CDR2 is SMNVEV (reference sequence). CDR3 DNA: TGTGCCAGCAGCCTCCGGGGACAGATTCCCTCCTACGAGCAGTACTTC. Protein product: CASSLRGQIPSYEQYF.

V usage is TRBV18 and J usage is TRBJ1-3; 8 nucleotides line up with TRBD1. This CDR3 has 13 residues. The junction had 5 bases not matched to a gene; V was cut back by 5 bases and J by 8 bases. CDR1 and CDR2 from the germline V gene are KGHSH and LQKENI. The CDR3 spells CASSSGQGDTIYF. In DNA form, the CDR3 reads TGTGCCAGCTCATCTGGACAGGGAGACACCATATATTTT.

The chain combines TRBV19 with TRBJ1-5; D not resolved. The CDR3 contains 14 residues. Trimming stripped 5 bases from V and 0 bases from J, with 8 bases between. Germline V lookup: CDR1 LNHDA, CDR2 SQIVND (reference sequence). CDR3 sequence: CASSPAYSNQPQHF. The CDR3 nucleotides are TGTGCCAGTAGTCCGGCATATAGCAATCAGCCCCAGCATTTT.

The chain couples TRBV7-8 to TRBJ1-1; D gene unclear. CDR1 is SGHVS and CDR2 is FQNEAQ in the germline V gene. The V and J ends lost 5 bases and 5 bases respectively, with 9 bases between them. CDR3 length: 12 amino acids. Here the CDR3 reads CASSTARTEAFF. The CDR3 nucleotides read TGTGCCAGCAGCACCGCCAGGACTGAAGCTTTCTTT.

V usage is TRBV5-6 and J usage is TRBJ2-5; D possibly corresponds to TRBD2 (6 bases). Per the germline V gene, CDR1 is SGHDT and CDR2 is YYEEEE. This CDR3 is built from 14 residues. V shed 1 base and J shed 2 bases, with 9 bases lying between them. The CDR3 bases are TGTGCCAGCAGCTTGCGGCGGGGACAAGAGACCCAGTACTTC. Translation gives CASSLRRGQETQYF.

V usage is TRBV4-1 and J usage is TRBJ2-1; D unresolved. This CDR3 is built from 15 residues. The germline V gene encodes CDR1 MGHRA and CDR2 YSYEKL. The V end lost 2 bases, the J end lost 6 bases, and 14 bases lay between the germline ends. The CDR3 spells CASSQPVSSSNEQFF. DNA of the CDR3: TGCGCCAGCAGCCAACCCGTATCTTCGAGCAATGAGCAGTTCTTC.